The T cell receptor beta chain under discussion was sequenced for a study of cytotoxic CD8 clonotypes in ibrutinib-treated CLL. Germline V gene data show CDR1 as MDHEN and CDR2 as SYDVKM. V was trimmed by 2 bases and J by 8 bases, leaving 9 bases between them. This CDR3 is 12 amino acids long. Depth targeted 1 in 200,000 to 1 in 1 million T cells, averaging roughly 9.3x coverage per clonotype. Measured with immunoSEQ multiplex PCR; TCRdb has only the in-frame clones, and not every one. The table shows approximately 200,000 clones, with 55% to 85% occurring only once. Study-wide findings and caveats: Public clonotypes were rare and shrank or held steady on treatment. Clonality went up at ibrutinib response and then declined back toward baseline at progression. The study found baseline clonality above age-matched healthy donors, tracking circulating CD8+ T-cell counts.

Remarks on this clone: What it recognizes is unknown.

The V gene is TRBV28, the J gene TRBJ1-1; D is unclear. The sample here was PBMCs, taken after 24 months of ibrutinib treatment. The clonotype was recovered from a human donor with chronic lymphocytic leukemia. CDR3 region: CASSLDTREAFF. CDR3 bases: TGTGCCAGCAGTTTAGACACACGGGAAGCTTTCTTT.